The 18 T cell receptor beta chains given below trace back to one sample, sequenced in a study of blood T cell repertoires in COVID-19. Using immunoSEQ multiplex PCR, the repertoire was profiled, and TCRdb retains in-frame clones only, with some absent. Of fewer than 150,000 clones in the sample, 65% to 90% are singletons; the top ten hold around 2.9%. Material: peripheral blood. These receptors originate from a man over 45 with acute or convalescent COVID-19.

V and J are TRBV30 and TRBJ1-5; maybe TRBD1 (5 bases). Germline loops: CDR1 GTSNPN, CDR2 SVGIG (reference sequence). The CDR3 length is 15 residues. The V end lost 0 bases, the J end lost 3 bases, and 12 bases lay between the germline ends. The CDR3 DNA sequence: TGTGCCTGGAGTGTGCGGGGGGTCACCAATCAGCCCCAGCATTTT. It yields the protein CAWSVRGVTNQPQHF.

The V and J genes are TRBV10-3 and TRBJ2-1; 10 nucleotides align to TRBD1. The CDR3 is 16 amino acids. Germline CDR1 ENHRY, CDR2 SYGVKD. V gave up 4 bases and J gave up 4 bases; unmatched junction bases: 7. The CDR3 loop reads CAISGPDRGPYNEQFF. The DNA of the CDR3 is TGTGCCATCAGTGGACCAGACAGGGGGCCTTACAATGAGCAGTTCTTC.

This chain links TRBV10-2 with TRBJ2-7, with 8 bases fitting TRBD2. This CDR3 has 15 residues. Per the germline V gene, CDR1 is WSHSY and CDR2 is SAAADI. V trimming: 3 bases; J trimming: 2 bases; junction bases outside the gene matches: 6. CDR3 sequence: CASSDPGLGAYEQYF. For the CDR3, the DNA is TGCGCCAGCAGTGACCCGGGACTAGGCGCCTACGAGCAGTACTTC.

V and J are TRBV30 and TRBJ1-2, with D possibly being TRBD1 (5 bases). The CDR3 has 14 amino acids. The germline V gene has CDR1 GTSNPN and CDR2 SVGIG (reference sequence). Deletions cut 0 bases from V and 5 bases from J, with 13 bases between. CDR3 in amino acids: CAWSVMRGGYGYTF. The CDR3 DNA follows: TGTGCCTGGAGTGTTATGAGGGGAGGTTATGGCTACACCTTC.

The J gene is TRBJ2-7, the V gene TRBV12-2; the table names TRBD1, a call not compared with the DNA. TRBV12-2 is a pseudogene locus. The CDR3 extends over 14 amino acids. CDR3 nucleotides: TGTGCAAGTCGCGACCGGGACAGTTCCTACGAGCAGTACTTC. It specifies CASRDRDSSYEQYF.

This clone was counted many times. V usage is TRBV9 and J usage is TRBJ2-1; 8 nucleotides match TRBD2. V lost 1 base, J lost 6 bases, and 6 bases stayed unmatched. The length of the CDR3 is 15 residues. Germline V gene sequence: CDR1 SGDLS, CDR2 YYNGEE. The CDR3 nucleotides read TGTGCCAGCAGCGTAATGGCGGGAGGTATCAATGAGCAGTTCTTC. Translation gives CASSVMAGGINEQFF.

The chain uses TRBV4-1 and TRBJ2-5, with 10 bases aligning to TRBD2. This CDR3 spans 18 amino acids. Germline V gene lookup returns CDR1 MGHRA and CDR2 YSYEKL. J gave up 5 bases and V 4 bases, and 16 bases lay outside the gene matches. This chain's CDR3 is CASSPFSSLAGGYETQYF. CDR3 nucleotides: TGCGCCAGCAGCCCCTTCTCCTCCTTAGCGGGGGGTTATGAGACCCAGTACTTC.

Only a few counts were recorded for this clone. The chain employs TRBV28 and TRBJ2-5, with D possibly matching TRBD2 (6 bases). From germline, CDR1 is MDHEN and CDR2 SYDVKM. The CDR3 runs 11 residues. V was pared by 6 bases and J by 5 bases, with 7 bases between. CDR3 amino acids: CASSGSETQYF. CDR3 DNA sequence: TGTGCCAGCAGCGGGAGCGAGACCCAGTACTTC.

In DNA form, the CDR3 reads TGTGCCAGCAGCTCTAGACCGGGACAAGCCTACAATGAGCAGTTCTTC. Its protein product is CASSSRPGQAYNEQFF. This chain joins TRBV7-9 and TRBJ2-1, with a possible D match to TRBD1 (6 bases). Germline V gene lookup returns CDR1 SEHNR and CDR2 FQNEAQ (reference sequence). The CDR3 is 16 residues long. Trimming took 4 bases from V and 2 from J, leaving 15 bases between them.

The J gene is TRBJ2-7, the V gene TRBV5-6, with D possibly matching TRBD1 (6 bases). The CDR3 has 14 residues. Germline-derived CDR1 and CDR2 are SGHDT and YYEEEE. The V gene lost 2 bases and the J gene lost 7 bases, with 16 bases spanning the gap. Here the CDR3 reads CASSFRDMGVEQYF. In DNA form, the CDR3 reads TGTGCCAGCAGCTTCCGGGACATGGGGGTGGAGCAGTACTTC.

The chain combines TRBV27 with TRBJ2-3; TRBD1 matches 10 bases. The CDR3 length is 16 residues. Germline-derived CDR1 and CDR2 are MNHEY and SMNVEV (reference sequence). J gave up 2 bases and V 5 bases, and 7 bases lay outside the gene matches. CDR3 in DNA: TGTGCCAGCAGTACCTTCGGGACAGGGGACACAGATACGCAGTATTTT. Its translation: CASSTFGTGDTDTQYF.

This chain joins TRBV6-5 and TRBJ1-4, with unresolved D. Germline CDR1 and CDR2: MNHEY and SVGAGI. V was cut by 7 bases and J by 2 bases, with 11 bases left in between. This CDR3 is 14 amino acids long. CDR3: CASKRSGTNEKLFF. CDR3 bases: TGTGCCAGCAAAAGGAGTGGGACTAATGAAAAACTGTTTTTT.

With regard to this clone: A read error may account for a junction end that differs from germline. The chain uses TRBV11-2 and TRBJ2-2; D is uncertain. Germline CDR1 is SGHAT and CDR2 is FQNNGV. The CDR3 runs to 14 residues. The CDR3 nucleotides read TGTGCCAGCACCTTAGATATACCGGCCGGGGAGCTGTTTTTT. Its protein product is CASTLDIPAGELFF. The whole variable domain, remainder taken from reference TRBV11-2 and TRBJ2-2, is EAGVAQSPRYKIIEKRQSVAFWCNPISGHATLYWYQQILGQGPKLLIQFQNNGVVDDSQLPKDRFSAERLKGVDSTLKIQPAKLEDSAVYLCASTLDIPAGELFFGEGSRLTVL.

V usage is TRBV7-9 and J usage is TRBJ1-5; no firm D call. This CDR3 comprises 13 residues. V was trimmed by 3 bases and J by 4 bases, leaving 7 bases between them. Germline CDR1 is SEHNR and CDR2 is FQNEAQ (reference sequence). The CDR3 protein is CASSFTDNQPQHF. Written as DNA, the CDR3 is TGTGCCAGCAGCTTTACAGATAATCAGCCCCAGCATTTT.

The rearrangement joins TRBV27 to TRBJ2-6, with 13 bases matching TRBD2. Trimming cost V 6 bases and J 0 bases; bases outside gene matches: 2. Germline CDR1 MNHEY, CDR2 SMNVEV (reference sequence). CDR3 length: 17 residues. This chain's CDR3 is CASSGLAGASGANVLTF. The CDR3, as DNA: TGTGCCAGCAGCGGACTAGCGGGGGCCTCTGGGGCCAACGTCCTGACTTTC.

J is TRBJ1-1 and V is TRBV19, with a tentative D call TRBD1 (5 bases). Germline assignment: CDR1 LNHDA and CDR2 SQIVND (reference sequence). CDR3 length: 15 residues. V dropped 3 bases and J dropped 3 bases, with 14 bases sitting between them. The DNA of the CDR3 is TGTGCCAGTAGTATTGATCGGGGGAGGGACACTGAAGCTTTCTTT. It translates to CASSIDRGRDTEAFF.

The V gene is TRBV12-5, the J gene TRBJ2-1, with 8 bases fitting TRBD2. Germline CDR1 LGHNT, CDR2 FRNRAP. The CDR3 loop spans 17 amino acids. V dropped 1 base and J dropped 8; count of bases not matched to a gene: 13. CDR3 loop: CASGLGHRAGGRDEQFF. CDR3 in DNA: TGTGCTAGTGGTTTGGGGCATAGGGCGGGAGGAAGGGATGAGCAGTTCTTC.

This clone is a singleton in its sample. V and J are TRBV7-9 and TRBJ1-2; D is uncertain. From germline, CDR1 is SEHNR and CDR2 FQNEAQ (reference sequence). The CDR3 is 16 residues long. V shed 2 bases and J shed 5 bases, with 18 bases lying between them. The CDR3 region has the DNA TGTGCCAGCAGCTTAATCTTTGAGATATATCGGTATGGCTACACCTTC. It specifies CASSLIFEIYRYGYTF.